This T cell receptor beta chain was retrieved from a study of blood T cell repertoires in COVID-19. Whole-study context: Italy, Spain and the United States were the sources of the convalescent and acute COVID-19 samples. PBMCs, B-cell-depleted T cells, or T cells provided the cDNA or gDNA that made up the material.

The V end was cut by 0 bases, the J end by 4 bases, with 15 bases between. The length of the CDR3 is 16 residues. Germline V gives CDR1 SGHDT, CDR2 YYEEEE. In the source study's methods: From reference gene primer amplification, estimates of nucleated cell counts were derived. Libraries were prepared by immunoSEQ multiplex PCR; TCRdb keeps only in-frame clonotypes and omits some of them. D and trimming were read from the DNA, whereas the V and J calls and clone size are those reported in that table. The sample shows 250,000 to 300,000 clones, around 90% of them seen only once. Participants' reported clinical history set cohort assignment.

This sequence joins TRBV5-6 and TRBJ2-3; D may be TRBD2 (6 bases). The receptor's source is a young woman who had recovered from COVID-19. Material: PBMCs or T cells enriched from blood (not recorded which). The CDR3: CASSLGDLQWADTQYF. The CDR3 DNA follows: TGTGCCAGCAGCTTGGGGGACTTGCAGTGGGCAGATACGCAGTATTTT.